One sample yielded the 10 T cell receptor beta chains listed below, sequenced in a study of cytomegalovirus exposure and HLA in healthy donors. A multiplex PCR was run with 60 Vbeta primers and 13 Jbeta primers. Using immunoSEQ multiplex PCR, the repertoire was profiled, and TCRdb retains in-frame clones only, with some absent. The sample has under 85,000 clones, approximately 74% seen once. Sequenced material: PBMCs. The receptors come from a young woman in good health and CMV-seropositive.

V and J are TRBV27 and TRBJ2-7, with TRBD1 matching over 7 bases. Unmatched junction bases numbered 4, after V lost 5 bases and J lost 3 bases. The CDR3 totals 13 residues. Germline V gene data show CDR1 as MNHEY and CDR2 as SMNVEV (reference sequence). The CDR3 region has the DNA TGTGCCAGCAGTGACCGACAGGGCTACGAGCAGTACTTC. Protein: CASSDRQGYEQYF.

The CDR3 protein is CSVEGDRRRYGYTF. The CDR3 nucleotides are TGCAGCGTTGAAGGGGACAGAAGGAGGTATGGCTACACCTTC. The V call is TRBV29-1, the J call TRBJ1-2, with 7 bases matching TRBD1. The CDR3 sequence is 14 residues long. The V gene end was trimmed by 1 base and the J gene end by 5 bases; junction bases not matched to a gene: 7. Germline CDR1 SQVTM, CDR2 ANQGSEA. The full variable domain, its missing parts supplied by reference TRBV29-1 and TRBJ1-2, is SAVISQKPSRDICQRGTSLTIQCQVDSQVTMMFWYRQQPGQSLTLIATANQGSEATYESGFVIDKFPISRPNLTFSTLTVSNMSPEDSSIYLCSVEGDRRRYGYTFGSGTRLTVV.

V and J are TRBV6-1 and TRBJ2-7; D is perhaps TRBD2 (6 bases). CDR3 length: 15 residues. Germline V gene data show CDR1 as MNHNS and CDR2 as SASEGT. The germline V and J ends were trimmed by 2 bases and 2 bases, with 13 bases remaining between them. CDR3: CASSEYGGGTYEQYF. CDR3 DNA sequence: TGTGCCAGCAGTGAATACGGGGGAGGTACCTACGAGCAGTACTTC.

The CDR3 nucleotides are TGTGCCAGCAGTCCCGGACAGGGGGCGCGAAATCAGCCCCAGCATTTT. Protein sequence: CASSPGQGARNQPQHF. The chain carries TRBV28 and TRBJ1-5; 11 bases map to TRBD1. Germline V CDR1 and CDR2: MDHEN, SYDVKM. J was trimmed by 4 bases and V by 5 bases; bases with no gene match: 7. This CDR3 is built from 16 residues.

The V call is TRBV5-8, the J call TRBJ1-1; D unclear. Per the germline V gene, CDR1 is SGHTS and CDR2 is YDEGEE. The CDR3 length is 15 residues. The V gene lost 1 base and the J gene lost 0 bases, with 10 bases spanning the gap. CDR3 bases: TGTGCCAGCAGCTTGTCCGCAGTTCTGAACACTGAAGCTTTCTTT. Protein product: CASSLSAVLNTEAFF.

This clone was observed a handful of times. The rearrangement joins TRBV6-5 to TRBJ1-2, with 8 bases lining up with TRBD1. The trim removed 2 bases at V and 8 bases at J, leaving 4 bases unmatched. The V gene's germline CDR1 is MNHEY and CDR2 SVGAGI. The CDR3 covers 13 residues. The CDR3 is CASSYRQGAGYTF. DNA for the CDR3: TGTGCCAGCAGTTACCGGCAGGGGGCAGGCTACACCTTC.

This sequence joins TRBV6-6 and TRBJ1-1; 9 nucleotides match TRBD1. Unmatched junction bases numbered 1, after V lost 6 bases and J lost 2 bases. Germline CDR1 reads MNHNY; CDR2 reads SVGAGI (reference sequence). The CDR3 totals 13 residues. The CDR3 nucleotides read TGTGCCAGCAGGGACAGGGGTAACACTGAAGCTTTCTTT. This sequence encodes CASRDRGNTEAFF.

CDR3 residues: CASSDQGYTIYF. CDR3 sequence (DNA): TGTGCCAGCAGCGATCAGGGATACACCATATATTTT. This chain uses TRBV9 with TRBJ1-3; D perhaps matches TRBD1 (5 bases). The V gene's germline CDR1 is SGDLS and CDR2 YYNGEE. The CDR3 extends over 12 amino acids. The V gene lost 3 bases and the J gene lost 8 bases, with 9 bases spanning the gap. Filled out from reference TRBV9 and TRBJ1-3, the complete variable domain reads DSGVTQTPKHLITATGQRVTLRCSPRSGDLSVYWYQQSLDQGLQFLIQYYNGEERAKGNILERFSAQQFPDLHSELNLSSLELGDSALYFCASSDQGYTIYFGEGSWLTVV.

This clone showed up just a few times. The chain combines TRBV19 with TRBJ1-5; 9 bases match TRBD1. The CDR3 loop spans 15 amino acids. CDR1 and CDR2 from the germline V gene are LNHDA and SQIVND (reference sequence). The V and J ends lost 5 bases and 2 bases, in that order; junction bases with no gene match: 4. CDR3 sequence: CASSFRQGGNQPQHF. DNA of the CDR3: TGTGCCAGTAGTTTCCGACAGGGGGGCAATCAGCCCCAGCATTTT. The entire variable domain, with the rest obtained from reference TRBV19 and TRBJ1-5, is as follows: DGGITQSPKYLFRKEGQNVTLSCEQNLNHDAMYWYRQDPGQGLRLIYYSQIVNDFQKGDIAEGYSVSREKKESFPLTVTSAQKNPTAFYLCASSFRQGGNQPQHFGDGTRLSIL.

V is TRBV6-1 and J is TRBJ1-5; 9 positions match TRBD1. Germline loops: CDR1 MNHNS, CDR2 SASEGT. V gave up 4 bases and J gave up 6 bases; unmatched junction bases: 22. The CDR3 is 20 amino acids. CDR3 protein: CASSGRAGQGKALLGQPQHF. The CDR3 DNA reads as TGTGCCAGCAGTGGGCGGGCGGGACAGGGCAAGGCACTATTGGGTCAGCCCCAGCATTTT.